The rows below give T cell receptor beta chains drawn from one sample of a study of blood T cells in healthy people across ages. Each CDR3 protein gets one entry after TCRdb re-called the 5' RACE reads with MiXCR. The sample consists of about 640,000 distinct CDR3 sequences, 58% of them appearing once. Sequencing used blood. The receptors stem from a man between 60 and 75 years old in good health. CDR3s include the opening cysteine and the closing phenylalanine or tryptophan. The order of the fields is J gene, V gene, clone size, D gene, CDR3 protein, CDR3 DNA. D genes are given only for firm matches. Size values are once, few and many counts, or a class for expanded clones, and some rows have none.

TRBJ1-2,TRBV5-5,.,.,CASSLAGEGYTF,TGTGCCAGCAGCTTGGCCGGGGAGGGCTACACCTTC
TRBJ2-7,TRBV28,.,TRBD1,CASSRIGTARTYEQYF,TGTGCCAGCAGTCGAATCGGGACAGCGAGGACCTACGAGCAGTACTTC
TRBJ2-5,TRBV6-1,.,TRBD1,CASSEWTGGMKTQYF,TGTGCCAGCAGTGAATGGACAGGGGGCATGAAGACCCAGTACTTC
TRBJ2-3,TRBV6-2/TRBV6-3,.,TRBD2,CASSYVAGRPGTTDTQYF,TGTGCCAGCAGTTACGTAGCGGGGAGACCCGGGACTACAGATACGCAGTATTTT
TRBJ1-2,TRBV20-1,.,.,CSASTANYGYTF,TGCAGCGCCTCGACAGCTAACTATGGCTACACCTTC
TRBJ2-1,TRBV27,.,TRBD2,CASSYGTSDNEQFF,TGTGCCAGCAGCTATGGGACTAGCGACAATGAGCAGTTCTTC
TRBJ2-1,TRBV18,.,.,CASSPEGLSYNEQFF,TGTGCCAGCTCACCCGAGGGGCTCTCCTACAATGAGCAGTTCTTC
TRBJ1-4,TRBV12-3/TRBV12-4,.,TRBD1,CASSWSRDRENEKLFF,TGTGCCAGCAGTTGGAGCCGGGACAGAGAGAATGAAAAACTGTTTTTT
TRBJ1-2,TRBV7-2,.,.,CASSRDAVYGYTF,TGTGCCAGCAGCCGAGACGCGGTCTATGGCTACACCTTC
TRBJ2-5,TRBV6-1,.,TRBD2,CASSELLAGGRETQYF,TGTGCCAGCAGTGAGCTACTAGCGGGGGGGCGTGAGACCCAGTACTTC
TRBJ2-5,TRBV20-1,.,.,CSAPEGGRETQYF,TGCAGTGCACCTGAGGGGGGACGAGAGACCCAGTACTTC
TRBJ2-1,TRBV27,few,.,CASNSQGRSYNEQFF,TGTGCCAGCAATTCTCAGGGAAGGTCCTACAATGAGCAGTTCTTC
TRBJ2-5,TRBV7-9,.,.,CAGAGQPQETQYF,TGTGCCGGGGCGGGACAGCCCCAAGAGACCCAGTACTTC
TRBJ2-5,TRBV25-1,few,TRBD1,CASSKRQGLGETQYF,TGTGCCAGCAGTAAGAGACAGGGGTTAGGAGAGACCCAGTACTTC
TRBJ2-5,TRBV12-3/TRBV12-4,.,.,CASSLKVGETQYF,TGTGCCAGCAGTTTAAAAGTCGGCGAGACCCAGTACTTC
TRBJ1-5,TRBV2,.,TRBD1,CASNRGWASNQPQHF,TGTGCCAGCAACAGGGGGTGGGCTAGCAATCAGCCCCAGCATTTT
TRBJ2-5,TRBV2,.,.,CASALQETQYF,TGTGCCAGCGCGCTCCAAGAGACCCAGTACTTC
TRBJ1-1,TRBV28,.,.,CASRVMNTEAFF,TGTGCCAGCAGGGTAATGAACACTGAAGCTTTCTTT
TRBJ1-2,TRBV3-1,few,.,CASSPRSDSSYGYTF,TGTGCCAGCAGCCCCCGGTCCGACAGCAGCTATGGCTACACCTTC
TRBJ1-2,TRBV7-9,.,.,CASSATDQAAPSYGYTF,TGTGCCAGCAGCGCGACAGACCAGGCCGCCCCAAGCTATGGCTACACCTTC
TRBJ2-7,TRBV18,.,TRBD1,CASSPRTGGPYEQYF,TGTGCCAGCTCCCCTCGGACAGGGGGCCCCTACGAGCAGTACTTC
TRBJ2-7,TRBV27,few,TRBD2,CASSPTSGVTYEQYF,TGTGCCAGCAGTCCTACTAGCGGGGTGACCTACGAGCAGTACTTC
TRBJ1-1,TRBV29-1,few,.,CSVVTDFTEAFF,TGCAGCGTCGTTACAGATTTCACTGAAGCTTTCTTT
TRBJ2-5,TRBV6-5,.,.,CASWRGFEETQYF,TGTGCCAGCTGGAGGGGCTTTGAAGAGACCCAGTACTTC
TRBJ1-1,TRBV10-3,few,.,CAIKAVNTEAFF,TGTGCCATCAAAGCCGTGAACACTGAAGCTTTCTTT
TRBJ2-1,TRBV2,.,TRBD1,CASRTGGTYNERFF,TGTGCCAGTAGGACAGGGGGCACCTACAATGAGCGGTTCTTC
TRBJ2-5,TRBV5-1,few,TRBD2,CASSLGIAGAPETQYF,TGCGCCAGCAGCTTGGGAATAGCGGGGGCCCCAGAGACCCAGTACTTC
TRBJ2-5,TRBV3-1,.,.,CASSQGPVAGETQYF,TGTGCCAGCAGCCAGGGACCTGTGGCGGGGGAGACCCAGTACTTC
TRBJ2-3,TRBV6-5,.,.,CASSYARADTQYF,TGTGCCAGCAGTTACGCGCGGGCAGATACGCAGTATTTT
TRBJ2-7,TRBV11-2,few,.,CASSFRDSYEQYF,TGTGCCAGCAGCTTCAGGGACTCCTACGAGCAGTACTTC
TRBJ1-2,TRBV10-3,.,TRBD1,CAISEPLSVRTGGYGYTF,TGTGCCATCAGTGAGCCTCTTTCTGTAAGGACAGGGGGTTATGGCTACACCTTC
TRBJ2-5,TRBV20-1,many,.,CSASPTTILRETQYF,TGCAGTGCTAGCCCGACGACAATTTTGAGGGAGACCCAGTACTTC
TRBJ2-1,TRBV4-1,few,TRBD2,CASSQDPTSGTTYNEQFF,TGCGCCAGCAGCCAAGATCCGACTAGCGGAACTACCTACAATGAGCAGTTCTTC
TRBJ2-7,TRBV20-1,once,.,CSAIAPGRSYEQYF,TGCAGTGCTATCGCCCCGGGCAGGAGTTACGAGCAGTACTTC
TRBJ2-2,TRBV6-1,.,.,CASRVQGTTGELFF,TGTGCCAGCAGAGTCCAGGGTACCACCGGGGAGCTGTTTTTT
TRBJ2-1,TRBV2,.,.,CASSITGSYNEQFF,TGTGCCAGCAGTATAACAGGGTCCTACAATGAGCAGTTCTTC
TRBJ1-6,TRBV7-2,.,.,CASSSRGVHNSPLHF,TGTGCCAGCAGCTCCCGGGGAGTCCATAATTCACCCCTCCACTTT
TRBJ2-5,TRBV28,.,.,CASSLREIPYF,TGTGCCAGCAGTTTAAGGGAAATCCCGTACTTC
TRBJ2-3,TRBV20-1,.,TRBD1,CSAPRGQGTDTQYF,TGCAGTGCACCCCGGGGACAGGGCACAGATACGCAGTATTTT
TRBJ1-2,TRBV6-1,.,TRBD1,CASSELTGSGYTF,TGTGCCAGCAGTGAATTGACAGGGAGCGGCTACACCTTC
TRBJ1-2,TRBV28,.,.,CASSFQNYGYTF,TGTGCCAGCAGTTTCCAAAACTATGGCTACACCTTC
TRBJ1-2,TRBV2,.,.,CASSRPGRPYGYTF,TGTGCCAGCAGTCGACCGGGACGGCCCTATGGCTACACCTTC
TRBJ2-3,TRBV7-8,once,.,CASSHNRGTDTQYF,TGTGCCAGCAGCCATAACAGAGGGACAGATACGCAGTATTTT
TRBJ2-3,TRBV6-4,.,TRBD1,CASSEVGGETQYF,TGTGCCAGCAGTGAAGTAGGGGGCGAGACGCAGTATTTT
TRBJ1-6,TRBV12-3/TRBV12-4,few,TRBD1,CASSRQGSYNSPLHF,TGTGCCAGCAGTCGACAGGGGTCCTATAATTCACCCCTCCACTTT
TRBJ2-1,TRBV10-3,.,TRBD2,CAIRNQLAGVKSDEQFF,TGTGCCATCAGGAACCAACTAGCGGGGGTAAAAAGTGACGAGCAGTTCTTC
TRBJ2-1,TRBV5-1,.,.,CASSFFDNEQFF,TGCGCCAGCAGCTTTTTCGACAATGAGCAGTTCTTC
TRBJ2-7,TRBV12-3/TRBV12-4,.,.,CASSSGFSWSGQGSYEQYF,TGTGCCAGCAGTTCTGGGTTTAGTTGGTCAGGGCAGGGGTCCTACGAGCAGTACTTC
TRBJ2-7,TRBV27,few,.,CASSFIGPYEQYF,TGTGCCAGCAGTTTCATCGGCCCCTACGAGCAGTACTTC
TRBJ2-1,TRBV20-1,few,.,CSARSQGREQFF,TGCAGTGCTAGATCTCAGGGCAGGGAGCAGTTCTTC
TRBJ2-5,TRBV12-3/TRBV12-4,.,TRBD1,CASRRTGGTQYF,TGTGCCAGCAGACGGACAGGGGGGACCCAGTACTTC
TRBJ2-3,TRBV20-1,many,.,CSGPPLRNRSTDTQYF,TGCAGTGGGCCCCCCCTCCGGAACCGAAGCACAGATACGCAGTATTTT
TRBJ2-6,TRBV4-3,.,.,CASSQDDLTGSYSGANVLTF,TGCGCCAGCAGCCAAGATGATCTTACAGGCTCCTACTCTGGGGCCAACGTCCTGACTTTC
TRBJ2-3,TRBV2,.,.,CASKDVRTGGTDTQYF,TGTGCCAGCAAAGATGTGAGGACCGGAGGCACAGATACGCAGTATTTT
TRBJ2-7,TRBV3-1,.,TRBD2,CASSPLGLAGAYEQYF,TGTGCCAGCAGCCCCCTGGGACTAGCGGGGGCCTACGAGCAGTACTTC
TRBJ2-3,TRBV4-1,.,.,CASSQASLKRDTQYF,TGCGCCAGCAGCCAAGCCTCCCTAAAGCGGGATACGCAGTATTTT
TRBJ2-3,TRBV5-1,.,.,CASSWDPEQTQYF,TGCGCCAGCAGCTGGGACCCGGAGCAAACGCAGTATTTT